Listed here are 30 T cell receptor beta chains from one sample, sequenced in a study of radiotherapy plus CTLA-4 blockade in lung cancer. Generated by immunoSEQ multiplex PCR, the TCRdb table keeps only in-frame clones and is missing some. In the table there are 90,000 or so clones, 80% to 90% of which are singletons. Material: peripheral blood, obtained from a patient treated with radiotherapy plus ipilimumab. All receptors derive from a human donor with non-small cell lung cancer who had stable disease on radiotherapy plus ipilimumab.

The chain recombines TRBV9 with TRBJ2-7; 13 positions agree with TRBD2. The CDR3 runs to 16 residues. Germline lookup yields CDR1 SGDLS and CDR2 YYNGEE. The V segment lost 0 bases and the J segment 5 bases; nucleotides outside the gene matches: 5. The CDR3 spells CASSVGRTSGSDEQYF. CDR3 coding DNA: TGTGCCAGCAGCGTAGGTCGGACTAGCGGGAGCGACGAGCAGTACTTC.

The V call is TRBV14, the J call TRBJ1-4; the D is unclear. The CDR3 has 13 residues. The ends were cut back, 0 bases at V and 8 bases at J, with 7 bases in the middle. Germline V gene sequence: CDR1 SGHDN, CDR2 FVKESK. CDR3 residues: CASSQDFEEKLFF. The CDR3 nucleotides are TGTGCCAGCAGCCAAGATTTTGAGGAAAAACTGTTTTTT.

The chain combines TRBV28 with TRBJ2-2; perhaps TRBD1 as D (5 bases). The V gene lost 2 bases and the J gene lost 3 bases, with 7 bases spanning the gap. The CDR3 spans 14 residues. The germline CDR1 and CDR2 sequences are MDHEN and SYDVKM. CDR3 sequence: CASSLQGDTGELFF. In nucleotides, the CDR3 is TGTGCCAGCAGTTTACAGGGTGACACCGGGGAGCTGTTTTTT.

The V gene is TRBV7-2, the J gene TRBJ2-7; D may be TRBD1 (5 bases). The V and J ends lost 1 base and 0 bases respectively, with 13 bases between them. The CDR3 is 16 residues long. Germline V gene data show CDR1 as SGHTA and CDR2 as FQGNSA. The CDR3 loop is CASSLVTAPSSYEQYF. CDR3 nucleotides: TGTGCCAGCAGCTTAGTGACAGCTCCTAGCTCCTACGAGCAGTACTTC.

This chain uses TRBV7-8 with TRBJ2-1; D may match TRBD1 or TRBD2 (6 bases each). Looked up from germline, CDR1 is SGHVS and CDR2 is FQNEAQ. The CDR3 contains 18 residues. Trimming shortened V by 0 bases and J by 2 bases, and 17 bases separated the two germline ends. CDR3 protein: CASSLARRGAPPYNEQFF. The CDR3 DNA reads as TGTGCCAGCAGCTTAGCGCGGAGGGGGGCCCCCCCCTACAATGAGCAGTTCTTC.

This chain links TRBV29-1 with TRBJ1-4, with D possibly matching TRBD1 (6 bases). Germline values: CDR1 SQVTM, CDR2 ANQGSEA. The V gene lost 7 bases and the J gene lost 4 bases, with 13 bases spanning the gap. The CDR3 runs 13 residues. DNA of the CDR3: TGCAGCGCACGACCACAGGGTAATGAAAAACTGTTTTTT. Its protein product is CSARPQGNEKLFF.

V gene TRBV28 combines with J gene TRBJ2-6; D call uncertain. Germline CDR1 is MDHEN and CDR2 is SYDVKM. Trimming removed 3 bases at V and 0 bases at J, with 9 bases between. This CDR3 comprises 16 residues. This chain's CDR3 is CASSFGYDSGANVLTF. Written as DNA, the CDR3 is TGTGCCAGCAGTTTTGGATATGACTCTGGGGCCAACGTCCTGACTTTC.

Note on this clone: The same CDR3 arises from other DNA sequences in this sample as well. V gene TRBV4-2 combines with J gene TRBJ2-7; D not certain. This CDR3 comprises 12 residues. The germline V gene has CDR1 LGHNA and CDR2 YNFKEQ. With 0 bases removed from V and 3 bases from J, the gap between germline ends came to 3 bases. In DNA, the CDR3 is TGTGCCAGCAGCCAAGATAGCTACGAGCAGTACTTC. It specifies CASSQDSYEQYF.

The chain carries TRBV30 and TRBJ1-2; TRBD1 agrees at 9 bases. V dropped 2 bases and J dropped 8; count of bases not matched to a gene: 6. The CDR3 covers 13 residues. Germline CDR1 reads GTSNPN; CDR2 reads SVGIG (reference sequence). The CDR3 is CAWSHGQGKGYTF. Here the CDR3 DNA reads TGTGCCTGGAGTCATGGACAGGGGAAAGGCTACACCTTC. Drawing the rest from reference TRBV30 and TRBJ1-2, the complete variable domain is SQTIHQWPATLVQPVGSPLSLECTVEGTSNPNLYWYRQAAGRGLQLLFYSVGIGQISSEVPQNLSASRPQDRQFILSSKKLLLSDSGFYLCAWSHGQGKGYTFGSGTRLTVV.

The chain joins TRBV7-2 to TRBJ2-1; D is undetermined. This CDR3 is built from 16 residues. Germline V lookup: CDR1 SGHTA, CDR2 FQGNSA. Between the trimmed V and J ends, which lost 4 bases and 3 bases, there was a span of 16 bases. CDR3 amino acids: CASSSISLRVYNEQFF. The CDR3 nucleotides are TGTGCCAGCAGCTCAATCTCCCTAAGGGTCTACAATGAGCAGTTCTTC.

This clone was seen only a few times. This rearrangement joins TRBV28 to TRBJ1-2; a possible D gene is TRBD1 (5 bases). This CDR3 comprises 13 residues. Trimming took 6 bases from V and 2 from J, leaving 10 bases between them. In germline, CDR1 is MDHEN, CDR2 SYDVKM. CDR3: CASRNTGNYGYTF. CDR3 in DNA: TGTGCCAGCAGAAACACAGGCAACTATGGCTACACCTTC.

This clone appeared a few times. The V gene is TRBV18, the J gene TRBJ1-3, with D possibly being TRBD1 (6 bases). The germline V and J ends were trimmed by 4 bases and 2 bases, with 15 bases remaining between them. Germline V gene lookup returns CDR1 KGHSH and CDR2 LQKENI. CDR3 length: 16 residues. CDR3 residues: CASSQNRDDPGNTIYF. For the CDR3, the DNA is TGTGCCAGCTCACAAAACAGGGACGACCCTGGAAACACCATATATTTT.

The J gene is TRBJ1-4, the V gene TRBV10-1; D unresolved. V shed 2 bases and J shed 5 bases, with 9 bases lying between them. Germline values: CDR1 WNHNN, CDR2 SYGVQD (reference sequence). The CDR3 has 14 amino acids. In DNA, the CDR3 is TGCGCCAGCAGTGAGGACGGCTTAAATGAAAAACTGTTTTTT. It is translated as CASSEDGLNEKLFF.

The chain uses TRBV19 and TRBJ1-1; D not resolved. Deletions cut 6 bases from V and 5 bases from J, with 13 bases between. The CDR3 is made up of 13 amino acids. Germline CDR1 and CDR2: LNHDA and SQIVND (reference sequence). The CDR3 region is CASRLLGITEAFF. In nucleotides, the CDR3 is TGTGCCAGTAGACTCCTAGGTATTACTGAAGCTTTCTTT.

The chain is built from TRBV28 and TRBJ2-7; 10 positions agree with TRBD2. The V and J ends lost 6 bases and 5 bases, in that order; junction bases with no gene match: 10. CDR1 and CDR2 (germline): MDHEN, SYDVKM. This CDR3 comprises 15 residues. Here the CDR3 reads CASSPPPSGRNEQYF. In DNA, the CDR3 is TGTGCCAGCAGCCCCCCCCCTAGCGGGAGAAACGAGCAGTACTTC.

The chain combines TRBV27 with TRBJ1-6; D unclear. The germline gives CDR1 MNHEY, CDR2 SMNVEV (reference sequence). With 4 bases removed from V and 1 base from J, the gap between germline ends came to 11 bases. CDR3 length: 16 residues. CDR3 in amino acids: CASSYRRQSYNSPLHF. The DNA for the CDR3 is TGTGCCAGCAGTTATCGCCGCCAGTCCTATAATTCACCCCTCCACTTT.

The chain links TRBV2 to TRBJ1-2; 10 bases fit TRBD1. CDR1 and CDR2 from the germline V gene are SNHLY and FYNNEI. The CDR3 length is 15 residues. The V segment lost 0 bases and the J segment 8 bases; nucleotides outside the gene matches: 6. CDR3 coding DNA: TGTGCCAGCAGTGAAGCGCTAGGGACAGGGGAAGGCTACACCTTC. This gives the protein CASSEALGTGEGYTF.

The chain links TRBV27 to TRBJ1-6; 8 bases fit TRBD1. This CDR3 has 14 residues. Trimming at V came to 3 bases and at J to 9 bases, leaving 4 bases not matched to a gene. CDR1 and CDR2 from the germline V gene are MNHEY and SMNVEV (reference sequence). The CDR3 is CASSFGQGASPLHF. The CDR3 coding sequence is TGTGCCAGCAGTTTTGGGCAGGGGGCTTCACCCCTCCACTTT.

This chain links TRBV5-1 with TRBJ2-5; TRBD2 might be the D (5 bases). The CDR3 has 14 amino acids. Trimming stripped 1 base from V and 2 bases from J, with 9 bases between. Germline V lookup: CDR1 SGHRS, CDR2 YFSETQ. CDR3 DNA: TGCGCCAGCAGCTTGTCGGGGAAACAAGAGACCCAGTACTTC. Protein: CASSLSGKQETQYF.

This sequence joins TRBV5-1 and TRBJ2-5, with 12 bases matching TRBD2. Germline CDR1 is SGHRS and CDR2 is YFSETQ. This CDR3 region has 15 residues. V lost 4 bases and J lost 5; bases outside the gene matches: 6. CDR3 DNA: TGCGCCAGCAGCGTCGGACTAGCGGGAATGGAGACCCAGTACTTC. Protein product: CASSVGLAGMETQYF.

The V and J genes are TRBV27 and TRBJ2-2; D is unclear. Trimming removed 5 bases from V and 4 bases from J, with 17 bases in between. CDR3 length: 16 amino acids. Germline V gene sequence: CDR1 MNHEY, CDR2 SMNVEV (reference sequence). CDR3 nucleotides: TGTGCCAGCAGTCCGGCCGGTACGATCGGCACCGGGGAGCTGTTTTTT. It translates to CASSPAGTIGTGELFF.

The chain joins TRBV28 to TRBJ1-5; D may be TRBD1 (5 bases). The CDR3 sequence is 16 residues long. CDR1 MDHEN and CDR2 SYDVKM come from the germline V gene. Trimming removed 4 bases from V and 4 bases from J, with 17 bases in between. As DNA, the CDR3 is TGTGCCAGCAGTTCAGGGTACCCCTCCCCAAATCAGCCCCAGCATTTT. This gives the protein CASSSGYPSPNQPQHF.

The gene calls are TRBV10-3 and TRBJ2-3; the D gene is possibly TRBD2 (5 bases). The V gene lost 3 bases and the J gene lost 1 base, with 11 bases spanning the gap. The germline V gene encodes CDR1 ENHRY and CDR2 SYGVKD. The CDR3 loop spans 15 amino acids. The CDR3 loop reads CAISDGARGTDTQYF. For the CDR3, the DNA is TGTGCCATCAGTGATGGAGCGCGGGGCACAGATACGCAGTATTTT.

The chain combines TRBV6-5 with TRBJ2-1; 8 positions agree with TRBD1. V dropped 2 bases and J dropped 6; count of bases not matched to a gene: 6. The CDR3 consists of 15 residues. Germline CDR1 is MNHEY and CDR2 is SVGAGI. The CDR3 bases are TGTGCCAGCAGTTACGACAGGGGCCCCGTCAATGAGCAGTTCTTC. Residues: CASSYDRGPVNEQFF.

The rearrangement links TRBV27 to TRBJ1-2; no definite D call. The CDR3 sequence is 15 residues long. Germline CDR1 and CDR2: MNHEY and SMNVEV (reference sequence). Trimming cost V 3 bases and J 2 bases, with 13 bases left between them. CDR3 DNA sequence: TGTGCCAGCAGTTTCCGCGATAACTCGAACTATGGCTACACCTTC. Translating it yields CASSFRDNSNYGYTF.

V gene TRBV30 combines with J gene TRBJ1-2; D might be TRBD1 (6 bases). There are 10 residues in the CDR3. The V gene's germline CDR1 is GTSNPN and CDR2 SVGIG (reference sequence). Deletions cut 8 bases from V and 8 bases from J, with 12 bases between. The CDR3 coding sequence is TGTGCCCGTGGCGGGGGCGGCTACACCTTC. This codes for CARGGGGYTF.

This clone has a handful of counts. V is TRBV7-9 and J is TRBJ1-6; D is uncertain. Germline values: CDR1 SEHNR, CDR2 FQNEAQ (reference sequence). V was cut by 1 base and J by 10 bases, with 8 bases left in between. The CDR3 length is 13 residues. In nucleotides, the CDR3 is TGTGCCAGCAGCTTAGATGGGCAATCACCCCTCCACTTT. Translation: CASSLDGQSPLHF.

The CDR3 is CASRSRSSFNEKLFF. The CDR3 coding sequence is TGTGCCAGCAGGTCCCGTAGCAGCTTTAATGAAAAACTGTTTTTT. The genes are TRBV5-6 and TRBJ1-4; unclear D gene. CDR1 is SGHDT and CDR2 is YYEEEE in the germline V gene. The length of the CDR3 is 15 residues. Trimming took off 5 bases at V and 4 bases at J, with 15 bases between the two ends.

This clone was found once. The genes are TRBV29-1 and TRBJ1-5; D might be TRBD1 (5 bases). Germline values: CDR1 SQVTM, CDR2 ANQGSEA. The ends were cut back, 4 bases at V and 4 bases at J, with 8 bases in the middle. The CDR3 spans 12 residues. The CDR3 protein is CSVGGANQPQHF. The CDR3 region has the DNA TGCAGCGTTGGTGGGGCTAATCAGCCCCAGCATTTT.

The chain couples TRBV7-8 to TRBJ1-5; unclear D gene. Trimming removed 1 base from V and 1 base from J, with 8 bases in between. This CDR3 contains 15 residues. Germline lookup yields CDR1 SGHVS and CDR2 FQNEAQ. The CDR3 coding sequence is TGTGCCAGCAGCTTAGGGAGGAAAAGCAATCAGCCCCAGCATTTT. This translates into CASSLGRKSNQPQHF.